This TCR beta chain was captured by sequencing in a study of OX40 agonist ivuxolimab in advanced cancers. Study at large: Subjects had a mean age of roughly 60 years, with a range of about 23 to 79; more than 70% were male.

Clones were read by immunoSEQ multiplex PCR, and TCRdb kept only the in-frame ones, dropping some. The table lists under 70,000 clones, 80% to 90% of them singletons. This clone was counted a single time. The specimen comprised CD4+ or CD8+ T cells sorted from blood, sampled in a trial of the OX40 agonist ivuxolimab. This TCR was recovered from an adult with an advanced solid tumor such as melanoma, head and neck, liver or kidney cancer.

CDR3 in DNA: TGCGCCAGCAGCCCCTCGCCCGGGGAGACCCAGTACTTC. Amino acids: CASSPSPGETQYF. V and J are TRBV5-1 and TRBJ2-5; D unclear. In germline, CDR1 is SGHRS, CDR2 YFSETQ. This CDR3 has 13 residues. V shed 4 bases and J shed 5 bases, with 12 bases lying between them.